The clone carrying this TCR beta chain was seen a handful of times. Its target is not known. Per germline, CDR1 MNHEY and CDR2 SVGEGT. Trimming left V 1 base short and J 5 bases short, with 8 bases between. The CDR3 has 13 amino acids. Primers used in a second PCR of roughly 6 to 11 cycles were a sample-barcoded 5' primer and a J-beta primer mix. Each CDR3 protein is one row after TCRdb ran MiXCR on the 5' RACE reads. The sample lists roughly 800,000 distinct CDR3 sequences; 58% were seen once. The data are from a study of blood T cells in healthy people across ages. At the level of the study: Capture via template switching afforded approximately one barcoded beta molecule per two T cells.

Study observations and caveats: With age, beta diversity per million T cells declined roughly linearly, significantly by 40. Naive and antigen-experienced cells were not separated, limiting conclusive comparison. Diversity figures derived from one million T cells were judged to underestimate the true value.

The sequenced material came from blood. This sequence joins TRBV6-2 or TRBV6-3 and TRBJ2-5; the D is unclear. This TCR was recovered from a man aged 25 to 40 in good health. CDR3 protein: CASSYFSLETQYF. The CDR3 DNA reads TGTGCCAGCAGTTACTTCTCTCTGGAGACCCAGTACTTC.